What follows are 23 T cell receptor beta chains derived from one specimen sequenced in a study of shared clonotypes between healthy human individuals. The table came from immunoSEQ multiplex PCR; TCRdb's copy has only in-frame clones and leaves some out. Of about 1 million clones listed, under 80% were seen once; the top ten hold around 1.5%. The sample was memory CD4+ T cells sorted from blood. Subset of the sample: CD45RA-negative fraction. These receptor sequences come from a man younger than 30 in good health.

The CDR3 spells CASSIFRGTSSGANVLTF. CDR3 DNA: TGTGCCAGTAGTATTTTTAGGGGCACTAGCTCTGGGGCCAACGTCCTGACTTTC. The V and J genes are TRBV19 and TRBJ2-6; D possibly uses TRBD1 or TRBD2 (5 bases each). The germline V and J ends were trimmed by 3 bases and 0 bases, with 15 bases remaining between them. In germline, CDR1 is LNHDA, CDR2 SQIVND (reference sequence). This CDR3 comprises 18 residues.

The chain employs TRBV19 and TRBJ2-7; the match to TRBD1 covers 9 bases. The length of the CDR3 is 15 residues. V gave up 1 base and J gave up 3 bases; unmatched junction bases: 4. Germline V gene data show CDR1 as LNHDA and CDR2 as SQIVND (reference sequence). The CDR3, as DNA: TGTGCCAGTAGTATAGGACCGGGACAGGGCTACGAGCAGTACTTC. This encodes CASSIGPGQGYEQYF.

The chain links TRBV10-3 to TRBJ1-5; D remains unclear. Germline CDR1 reads ENHRY; CDR2 reads SYGVKD. This CDR3 is 15 amino acids long. Trimming cost V 2 bases and J 1 base, with 9 bases left between them. The CDR3 DNA follows: TGTGCCATCAGTGAGGGGGAACGGAGCAATCAGCCCCAGCATTTT. It specifies CAISEGERSNQPQHF.

The CDR3 here is CASSLGGYGYTF. The CDR3 nucleotides are TGTGCCAGCTCACTCGGGGGCTATGGCTACACCTTC. This sequence joins TRBV18 and TRBJ1-2; perhaps TRBD1 as D (5 bases). The CDR3 length is 12 residues. Trimming shortened V by 4 bases and J by 4 bases, and 7 bases separated the two germline ends. The germline V gene has CDR1 KGHSH and CDR2 LQKENI.

This clone showed up just once. Other DNA sequences in this sample translate to the same CDR3. The rearrangement links TRBV20-1 to TRBJ2-1; possible D gene TRBD1, 7 bases. The CDR3 runs to 11 residues. Trimming left V 6 bases short and J 9 bases short, with 12 bases between. Germline values: CDR1 DFQATT, CDR2 SNEGSKA (reference sequence). The CDR3 protein is CSASQGGEQFF. CDR3 in DNA: TGCAGTGCATCTCAGGGGGGTGAGCAGTTCTTC.

This clone occurred a few times. Other DNA sequences within the sample encode an identical CDR3. The chain recombines TRBV30 with TRBJ1-5; D gene ambiguous. Trimming took 1 base from V and 0 from J, leaving 4 bases between them. The CDR3 spans 13 residues. The germline gives CDR1 GTSNPN, CDR2 SVGIG (reference sequence). The CDR3 loop is CAWSGGSNQPQHF. In DNA form, the CDR3 reads TGTGCCTGGAGTGGGGGTAGCAATCAGCCCCAGCATTTT.

This rearrangement joins TRBV11-3 to TRBJ1-1; 7 bases match TRBD1. The CDR3 has 16 amino acids. Germline V CDR1 and CDR2: SGHNT, YENEEA. Trimming cost V 5 bases and J 0 bases; bases outside gene matches: 9. DNA for the CDR3: TGTGCCAGCAGCCCGAGCTCAACAGGGGTGAACACTGAAGCTTTCTTT. Amino acids: CASSPSSTGVNTEAFF.

V gene TRBV6-1 combines with J gene TRBJ1-5, with TRBD1 matching 8 bases. The germline V gene encodes CDR1 MNHNS and CDR2 SASEGT. V dropped 7 bases and J dropped 3; count of bases not matched to a gene: 8. The CDR3 is made up of 15 amino acids. The CDR3 coding sequence is TGTGCCAGCATAACTCAGACAGGGGCCAATCAGCCCCAGCATTTT. Translation gives CASITQTGANQPQHF.

The rearrangement joins TRBV21-1 to TRBJ1-2; no check of the table's D call, TRBD1, against the DNA was made. TRBV21-1 corresponds to a pseudogene. The CDR3 extends over 19 amino acids. The CDR3 nucleotides read TGTGCCAGCAGCACAAGGACGCGACAGGGGCCTGACCTCAACTATGGCTACACCTTC. It specifies CASSTRTRQGPDLNYGYTF.

This clone was seen more than once but under ten times. The chain has TRBV27 and TRBJ2-7; D may be TRBD2 (6 bases). The CDR3 has 13 residues. V lost 2 bases to trimming and J lost 4 bases, with 9 bases between them. Germline V gene lookup returns CDR1 MNHEY and CDR2 SMNVEV (reference sequence). This CDR3 reads CASSLAGRYEQYF. Here the CDR3 DNA reads TGTGCCAGCAGTTTAGCAGGGAGGTACGAGCAGTACTTC.

This sequence joins TRBV7-2 and TRBJ2-2; 11 positions agree with TRBD1. Germline CDR1 SGHTA, CDR2 FQGNSA. This CDR3 region has 17 residues. The J segment lost 5 bases and the V segment lost 5 bases, leaving 10 bases of the junction unmatched. The CDR3 sequence is CASSPPGQGVWTGELFF. The CDR3 DNA follows: TGTGCCAGCAGCCCTCCGGGACAGGGGGTTTGGACCGGGGAGCTGTTTTTT.

The chain is built from TRBV11-2 and TRBJ1-1; weak D call: TRBD1 (5 bases). This CDR3 has 15 residues. The germline CDR1 and CDR2 sequences are SGHAT and FQNNGV. V was cut by 6 bases and J by 1 base, with 15 bases left in between. For the CDR3, the DNA is TGTGCCAGCAGGCTTACATCCGGGGCGAACACTGAAGCTTTCTTT. This sequence encodes CASRLTSGANTEAFF.

The rearrangement uses TRBV30 and TRBJ1-2; the match to TRBD1 covers 8 bases. Germline V lookup: CDR1 GTSNPN, CDR2 SVGIG (reference sequence). Trimming took 7 bases from V and 5 from J; bases not matched to a gene: 12. This CDR3 comprises 14 residues. The CDR3 DNA reads as TGTGCCTCGGGACAGGCTTTTTCGGTGTATGGCTACACCTTC. Its translation: CASGQAFSVYGYTF.

The CDR3 protein is CASPGTSLSRLGDEQYF. Here the CDR3 DNA reads TGTGCCAGCCCCGGGACTTCTCTGTCACGACTTGGGGACGAGCAGTACTTC. The chain links TRBV6-4 to TRBJ2-7; D possibly corresponds to TRBD2 (6 bases). Trimming removed 8 bases at V and 5 bases at J, with 28 bases between. Germline V gene sequence: CDR1 MRHNA, CDR2 SNTAGT. The CDR3 totals 17 residues.

The chain combines TRBV30 with TRBJ2-5; D gene unclear. This CDR3 has 13 residues. CDR1 is GTSNPN, CDR2 SVGIG, per germline (reference sequence). Trimming shortened V by 4 bases and J by 0 bases, and 9 bases separated the two germline ends. The CDR3 DNA reads TGTGCCTGGACCACCTACCACCAAGAGACCCAGTACTTC. This gives the protein CAWTTYHQETQYF. Together with reference TRBV30 and TRBJ2-5, the CDR3 gives the full variable domain: SQTIHQWPATLVQPVGSPLSLECTVEGTSNPNLYWYRQAAGRGLQLLFYSVGIGQISSEVPQNLSASRPQDRQFILSSKKLLLSDSGFYLCAWTTYHQETQYFGPGTRLLVL.

This chain joins TRBV7-9 and TRBJ2-1, with TRBD2 identical over 13 bases. Germline loops: CDR1 SEHNR, CDR2 FQNEAQ (reference sequence). Losses at the gene ends were 5 bases for V and 12 bases for J; bases not matched to a gene: 7. The length of the CDR3 is 14 residues. CDR3 in amino acids: CASSPRTSGGTQFF. CDR3 in DNA: TGTGCCAGCAGCCCCAGGACTAGCGGGGGCACGCAGTTCTTC. Full variable domain (missing parts from reference TRBV7-9 and TRBJ2-1): DTGVSQNPRHKITKRGQNVTFRCDPISEHNRLYWYRQTLGQGPEFLTYFQNEAQLEKSRLLSDRFSAERPKGSFSTLEIQRTEQGDSAMYLCASSPRTSGGTQFFGPGTRLTVL.

This clone occurred many times. The same CDR3 can be traced to other DNA sequences in this sample. This chain joins TRBV10-3 and TRBJ2-1; TRBD2 matches 8 bases. CDR1 is ENHRY, CDR2 SYGVKD, per germline. V shed 2 bases and J 6 bases; nucleotides not matched to a gene: 0. The CDR3 has 13 residues. This CDR3 reads CAISEGTSNEQFF. In nucleotides, the CDR3 is TGTGCCATCAGTGAGGGGACTAGCAATGAGCAGTTCTTC.

The rearrangement joins TRBV10-1 to TRBJ2-3; 11 nucleotides match TRBD2. Germline V lookup: CDR1 WNHNN, CDR2 SYGVQD (reference sequence). There are 17 residues in the CDR3. Unmatched junction bases numbered 4, after V lost 2 bases and J lost 0 bases. CDR3 loop: CASSETWTSGSTDTQYF. CDR3 nucleotide sequence: TGCGCCAGCAGTGAGACCTGGACTAGCGGGAGCACAGATACGCAGTATTTT.

In its sample, this clone was seen once. The rearrangement joins TRBV10-3 to TRBJ2-5; perhaps TRBD2 as D (6 bases). The germline V gene encodes CDR1 ENHRY and CDR2 SYGVKD. The CDR3 is 18 amino acids. Trimming left V 0 bases short and J 5 bases short, with 22 bases between. The CDR3: CAISESALASDSGETQYF. The CDR3 region has the DNA TGTGCCATCAGTGAGTCGGCACTAGCATCGGACTCAGGGGAGACCCAGTACTTC.

The rearrangement joins TRBV9 to TRBJ2-7, with D maybe TRBD1 (6 bases). The CDR3 is 13 amino acids. V gave up 4 bases and J gave up 4 bases, with 12 bases separating them. Looked up from germline, CDR1 is SGDLS and CDR2 is YYNGEE. In DNA form, the CDR3 reads TGTGCCAGCAGCCCAGGGGTGTTTTACGAGCAGTACTTC. Translating gives CASSPGVFYEQYF.

This clone was detected only a few times. The rearrangement uses TRBV5-4 and TRBJ2-1, with unresolved D. CDR3 length equals 13 residues. Trimming removed 4 bases at V and 8 bases at J, with 13 bases between. Germline lookup yields CDR1 SGHNT and CDR2 YYREEE (reference sequence). CDR3 loop: CASSPRSGDEQFF. DNA of the CDR3: TGTGCCAGCAGCCCAAGGTCGGGTGATGAGCAGTTCTTC. Complete variable domain (other parts from reference TRBV5-4 and TRBJ2-1): ETGVTQSPTHLIKTRGQQVTLRCSSQSGHNTVSWYQQALGQGPQFIFQYYREEENGRGNFPPRFSGLQFPNYSSELNVNALELDDSALYLCASSPRSGDEQFFGPGTRLTVL.

The chain links TRBV23-1 to TRBJ1-3; D call uncertain. TRBV23-1 is an open reading frame whose function is uncertain. This CDR3 spans 13 amino acids. Trimming pared 8 bases from V and 4 bases from J, leaving 12 bases between. The CDR3 is CASVKGTGNTIYF. As DNA, the CDR3 is TGCGCCAGCGTGAAGGGAACAGGAAACACCATATATTTT.

On this clone itself: The same CDR3 also results from other DNA sequences found in this sample. Here the CDR3 DNA reads TGTGCCAGCAGCTTAGACGGGGGAGGGAATTCACCCCTCCACTTT. As protein: CASSLDGGGNSPLHF. The chain has TRBV11-2 and TRBJ1-6; possibly TRBD1 for D (5 bases). The V end lost 0 bases, the J end lost 7 bases, and 10 bases lay between the germline ends. CDR3 length equals 15 residues. CDR1 SGHAT and CDR2 FQNNGV come from the germline V gene.